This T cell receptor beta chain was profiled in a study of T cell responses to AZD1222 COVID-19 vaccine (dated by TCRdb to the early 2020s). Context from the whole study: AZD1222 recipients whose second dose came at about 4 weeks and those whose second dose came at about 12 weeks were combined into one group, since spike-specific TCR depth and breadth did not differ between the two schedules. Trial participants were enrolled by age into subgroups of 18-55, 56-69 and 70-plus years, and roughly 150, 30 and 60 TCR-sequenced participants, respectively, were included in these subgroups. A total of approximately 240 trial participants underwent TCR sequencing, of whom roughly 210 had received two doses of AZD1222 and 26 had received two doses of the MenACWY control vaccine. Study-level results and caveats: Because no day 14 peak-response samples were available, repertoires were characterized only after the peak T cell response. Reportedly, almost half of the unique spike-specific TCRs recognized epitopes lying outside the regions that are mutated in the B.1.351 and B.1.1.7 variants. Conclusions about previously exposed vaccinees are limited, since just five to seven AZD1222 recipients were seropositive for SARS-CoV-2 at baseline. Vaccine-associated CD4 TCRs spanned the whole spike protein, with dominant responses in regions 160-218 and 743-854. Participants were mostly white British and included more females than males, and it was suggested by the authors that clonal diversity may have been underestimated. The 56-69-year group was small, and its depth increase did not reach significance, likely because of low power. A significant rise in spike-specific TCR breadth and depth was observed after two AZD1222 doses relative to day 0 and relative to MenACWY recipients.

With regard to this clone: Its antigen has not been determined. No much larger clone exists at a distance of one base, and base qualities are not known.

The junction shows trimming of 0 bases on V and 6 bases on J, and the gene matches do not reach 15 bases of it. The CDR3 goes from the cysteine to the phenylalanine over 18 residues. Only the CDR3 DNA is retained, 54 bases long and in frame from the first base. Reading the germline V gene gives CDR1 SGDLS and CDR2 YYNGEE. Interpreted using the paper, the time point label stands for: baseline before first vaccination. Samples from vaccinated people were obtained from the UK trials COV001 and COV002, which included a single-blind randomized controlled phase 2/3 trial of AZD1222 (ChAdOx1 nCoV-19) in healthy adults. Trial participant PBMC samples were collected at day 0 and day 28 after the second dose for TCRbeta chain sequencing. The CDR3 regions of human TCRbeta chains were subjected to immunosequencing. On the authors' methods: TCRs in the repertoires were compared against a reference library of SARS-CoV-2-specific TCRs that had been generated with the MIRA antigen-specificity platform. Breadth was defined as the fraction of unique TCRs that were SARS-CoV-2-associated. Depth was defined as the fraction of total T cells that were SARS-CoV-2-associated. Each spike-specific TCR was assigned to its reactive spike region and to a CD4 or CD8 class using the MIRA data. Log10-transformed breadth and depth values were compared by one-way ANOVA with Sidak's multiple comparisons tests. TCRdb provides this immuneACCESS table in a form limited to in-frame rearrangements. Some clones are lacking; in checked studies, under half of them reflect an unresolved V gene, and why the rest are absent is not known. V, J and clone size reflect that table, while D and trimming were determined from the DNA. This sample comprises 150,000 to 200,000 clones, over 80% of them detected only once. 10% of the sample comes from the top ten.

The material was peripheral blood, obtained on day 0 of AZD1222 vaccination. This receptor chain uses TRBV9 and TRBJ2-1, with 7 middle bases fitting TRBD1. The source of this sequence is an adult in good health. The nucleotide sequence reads TGTGCCAGCAGCGTAGTCCCTCACTTCAAGACAGGGTCCAATGAGCAGTTCTTC. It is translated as CASSVVPHFKTGSNEQFF. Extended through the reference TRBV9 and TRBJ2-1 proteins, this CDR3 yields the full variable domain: DSGVTQTPKHLITATGQRVTLRCSPRSGDLSVYWYQQSLDQGLQFLIQYYNGEERAKGNILERFSAQQFPDLHSELNLSSLELGDSALYFCASSVVPHFKTGSNEQFFGPGTRLTVL.